Shown below are 5 T cell receptor beta chains from a single sample sequenced in a study of CD8+ T cells in alopecia areata. After isolation, RNA underwent reverse transcription to generate cDNA as the sequencing template. Generated by immunoSEQ multiplex PCR, the TCRdb table keeps only in-frame clones and is missing some. The table lists roughly 190,000 clones, about 60% of them singletons, with approximately 3.4% in the top ten. Treatment reported: oral pan-JAK inhibitor, 5-10 mg twice daily. This specimen was CD4+ T cells sorted from blood, taken at week 4, from a patient treated with tofacitinib. Every receptor here comes from a human donor with alopecia areata.

The CDR3 region has the DNA TGCGCCAGCAGCCAAGCTAGCGGGGGGCGGTACTTCTACGAGCAGTACTTC. Its protein is CASSQASGGRYFYEQYF. The rearrangement joins TRBV4-1 to TRBJ2-7; 11 bases line up with TRBD2. V lost 1 base to trimming and J lost 3 bases; unmatched junction nucleotides: 8. The CDR3 is 17 residues long. Germline lookup yields CDR1 MGHRA and CDR2 YSYEKL.

This clone was observed a handful of times. V is TRBV29-1 and J is TRBJ2-5, with 7 bases identical to TRBD1. CDR1 and CDR2 from the germline V gene are SQVTM and ANQGSEA. Germline trimming cut 6 bases from V and 5 bases from J; bases unmatched to any gene: 12. The CDR3 length is 14 residues. The CDR3 DNA sequence: TGCAGCGTAGAGAAGGGGGCGAGTATGGAGACCCAGTACTTC. As protein: CSVEKGASMETQYF.

J is TRBJ2-7 and V is TRBV30; D is tentatively TRBD1 or TRBD2 (6 bases each). Germline-derived CDR1 and CDR2 are GTSNPN and SVGIG (reference sequence). The CDR3 covers 15 residues. The V and J ends lost 3 bases and 3 bases respectively, with 18 bases between them. DNA for the CDR3: TGTGCCTGGAGCCCAGGTGGGGGGCGAGACTACGAGCAGTACTTC. It yields the protein CAWSPGGGRDYEQYF.

V is TRBV7-9 and J is TRBJ2-5, with D possibly TRBD1 on 6 matching bases. The CDR3 runs to 15 residues. Trimming shortened V by 0 bases and J by 2 bases, and 10 bases separated the two germline ends. Germline V gene data show CDR1 as SEHNR and CDR2 as FQNEAQ (reference sequence). CDR3 nucleotides: TGTGCCAGCAGCTTAGCGAGAAGGGGGCAAGAGACCCAGTACTTC. This encodes CASSLARRGQETQYF. Combining the CDR3 with reference TRBV7-9 and TRBJ2-5 gives the whole variable domain DTGVSQNPRHKITKRGQNVTFRCDPISEHNRLYWYRQTLGQGPEFLTYFQNEAQLEKSRLLSDRFSAERPKGSFSTLEIQRTEQGDSAMYLCASSLARRGQETQYFGPGTRLLVL.

The chain links TRBV29-1 to TRBJ2-7, with 9 bases aligning to TRBD1. Germline assignment: CDR1 SQVTM and CDR2 ANQGSEA. The CDR3 extends over 14 amino acids. V lost 6 bases and J lost 6; bases outside the gene matches: 12. For the CDR3, the DNA is TGCAGCGTCAAATTGACAGGGGGTGTCGGCGAGCAGTACTTC. Its protein product is CSVKLTGGVGEQYF.